This T cell receptor (beta chain) was observed in a study of beta chain features in type 1 diabetes. Regarding the study as a whole: Shorter TCRB CDR3s, moderately but significantly so, marked every one of the four CD4+ subsets in Type 1 diabetes patients.

Expressed TCRB transcripts got sequenced, as all isolated RNA was reverse transcribed. Reads from naive, central memory and regulatory T cell samples averaged about 3.3 million. Measured with immunoSEQ multiplex PCR; TCRdb has only the in-frame clones, and not every one. The data show roughly 340,000 clones, around 12% seen once. Turning to this clone: Its target is unknown.

The CDR3 is 15 amino acids. V was shortened by 6 bases and J by 2 bases, with 15 bases between the two germline ends. In germline, CDR1 is SNHLY, CDR2 FYNNEI. This chain links TRBV2 with TRBJ2-3; tentative D call: TRBD1 (5 bases). Material: naive CD4+ T cells from blood. This receptor was taken from a woman younger than 30 with type 1 diabetes. The CDR3 DNA reads TGTGCCAGCAGGATGACAGACGCCTACACAGATACGCAGTATTTT. This encodes CASRMTDAYTDTQYF.